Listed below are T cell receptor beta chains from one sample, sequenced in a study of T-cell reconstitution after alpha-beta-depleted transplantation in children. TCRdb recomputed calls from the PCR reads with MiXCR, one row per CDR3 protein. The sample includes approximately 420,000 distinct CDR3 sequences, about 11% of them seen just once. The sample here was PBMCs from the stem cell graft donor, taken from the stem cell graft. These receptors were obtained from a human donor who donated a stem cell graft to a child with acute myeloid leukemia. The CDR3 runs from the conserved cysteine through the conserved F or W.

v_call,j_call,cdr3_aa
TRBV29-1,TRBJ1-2,CSVRGRNGYTF
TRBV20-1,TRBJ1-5,CSARMGGQPQHF
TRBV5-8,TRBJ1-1,CASSLYGGAATEAFF
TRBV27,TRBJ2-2,CASSFLGKSTGELFF
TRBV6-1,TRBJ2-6,CASKGSSGANVLTF
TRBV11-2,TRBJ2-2,CASSRGGGWAGELFF
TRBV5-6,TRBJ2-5,CASSATGGLETQYF
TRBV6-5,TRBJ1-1,CASRNLLLNTEAFF
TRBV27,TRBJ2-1,CASSLQQVDYNEQFF
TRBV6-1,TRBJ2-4,CASSDLGLAVAKNIQYF
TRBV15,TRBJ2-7,CATSMGRGVDEQYF
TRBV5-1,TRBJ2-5,CASSLASTYQETQYF
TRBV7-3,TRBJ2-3,CASSPTRERHDTQYF
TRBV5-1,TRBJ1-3,CASRLGGLTGNTIYF
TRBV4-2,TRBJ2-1,CASSQAPSGGGGSYNEQFF
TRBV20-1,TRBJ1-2,CSGGRGLDYGYTF
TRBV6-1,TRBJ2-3,CASTGSGSGSDTQYF
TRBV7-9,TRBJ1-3,CASSRTGERNTIYF
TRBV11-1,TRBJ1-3,CASSPRQWGSGNTIYF
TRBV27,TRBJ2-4,CASSDEAGAKNIQYF
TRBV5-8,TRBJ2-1,CASSLEITAYNEQFF
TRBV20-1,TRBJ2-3,CSAREGPGRIDTQYF
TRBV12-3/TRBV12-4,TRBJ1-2,CASSPPGTINYGYTF
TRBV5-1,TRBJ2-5,CASSSGRKETQYF
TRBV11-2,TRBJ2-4,CASSLADIQYF
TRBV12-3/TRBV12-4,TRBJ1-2,CASSTRDKIDYTF
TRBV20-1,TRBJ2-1,CSAGLAGVVAYNEQFF
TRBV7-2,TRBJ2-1,CASSRRGGTYNEQFF
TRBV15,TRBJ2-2,CATSRLAGGPNDHTGELFF
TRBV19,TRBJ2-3,CASSQRGRTDTQYF
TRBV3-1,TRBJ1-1,CASSQDRGGAAFF
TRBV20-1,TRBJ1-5,CSAQGPNQPQHF
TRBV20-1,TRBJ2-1,CSADLAGGRYEQFF
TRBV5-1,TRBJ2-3,CASSPSSSTDTQYF
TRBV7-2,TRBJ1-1,CASRLGGGTEAFF
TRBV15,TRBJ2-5,CATSRDQRETQYF
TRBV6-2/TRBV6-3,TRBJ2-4,CASSSGQGLLAKNIQYF
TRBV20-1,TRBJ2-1,CSAIPRAGVYNEQFF
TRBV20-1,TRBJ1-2,CSARDRVDRVGLGYTF
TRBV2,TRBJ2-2,CASRGRVNTGELFF
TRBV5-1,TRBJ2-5,CASSRGGIQETQYF
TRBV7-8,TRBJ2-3,CASSLGVVGQSTDTQYF
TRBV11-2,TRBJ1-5,CASSLVLRDGSEPTSNQPQHF
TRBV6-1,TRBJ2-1,CASSEARGTYNEQFF
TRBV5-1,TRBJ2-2,CASSSSGTSGTGELFF
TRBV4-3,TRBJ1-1,CASSVGPGTDPNTEAFF